Listed below are T cell receptor beta chains from one sample, sequenced in a study of blood T cell repertoires in COVID-19. This table comes from immunoSEQ multiplex PCR, and its TCRdb copy is limited to in-frame clones, with some not included. This table holds more than 150,000 clones, approximately 84% found once. Specimen: PBMCs or T cells enriched from blood (not recorded which). These receptors all come from a woman aged 45-60 years who had recovered from COVID-19. The CDR3 runs from the conserved cysteine through the conserved F or W. Fields, in order: D gene, J gene, V gene, clone size, CDR3 DNA, CDR3 protein. A D gene is named only where the DNA matches it firmly. Part of the rows lack a size; the others show once, few, many or a class for expanded clones.

TRBD2	TRBJ2-1	TRBV7-9	-	TGTGCCAGCAGCTTGTCTAGCGGGAGGATGTCCTACAATGAGCAGTTCTTC	CASSLSSGRMSYNEQFF
TRBD1	TRBJ1-1	TRBV6-4	-	TGTGCCAGCAGTCCGACAGGGGAATATCCTGAAGCTTTCTTT	CASSPTGEYPEAFF
-	TRBJ1-6	TRBV2	-	TGTGCCAGCAGTGGAGGAGGGAGTTCACCCCTCCACTTT	CASSGGGSSPLHF
TRBD2	TRBJ2-1	TRBV7-9	-	TGTGCCAGCAGCTTAACTAGCGGGGTACCCTACAATGAGCAGTTCTTC	CASSLTSGVPYNEQFF
-	TRBJ1-5	TRBV2	once	TGTGCCAGCAGTCGAGAGGGAGATCAGCCCCAGCATTTT	CASSREGDQPQHF
TRBD1	TRBJ1-2	TRBV19	-	TGTGCCAGTACAGACAGGGTGGATGGCTACACCTTC	CASTDRVDGYTF
TRBD1	TRBJ1-4	TRBV4-1	-	TGCGCCAGCAGCTCTCCGGGACAGGGGGGTGAAAAACTGTTTTTT	CASSSPGQGGEKLFF
TRBD1	TRBJ1-6	TRBV5-1	-	TGCGCCAGCAGCTTGGCCGGGACAGGGCGTTCACCCCTCCACTTT	CASSLAGTGRSPLHF
-	TRBJ1-1	TRBV29-1	-	TGCAGCGTTGCGGGAGGGGTGAACACTGAAGCTTTCTTT	CSVAGGVNTEAFF
TRBD1	TRBJ2-1	TRBV4-1	-	TGCGCCAGCAGCCAAGGTTGGACAGGGCGTTACAATGAGCAGTTCTTC	CASSQGWTGRYNEQFF
-	TRBJ2-2	TRBV5-1	-	TGCGCCAGCAGGTTACAGGTCGGCGGGGGCGGCGGGGAGCTGTTTTTT	CASRLQVGGGGGELFF
-	TRBJ1-1	TRBV6-5	-	TGTGCCAGCAGATTCCGACGTAGCGGGAACACTGAAGCTTTCTTT	CASRFRRSGNTEAFF
TRBD1	TRBJ1-1	TRBV10-2	-	TGCGCCAGCTCAACAGGGGGGAGCACTGAAGCTTTCTTT	CASSTGGSTEAFF
-	TRBJ2-5	TRBV19	-	TGTGCCAGTAGTCAACAGAAAGAGACCCAGTACTTC	CASSQQKETQYF
TRBD1	TRBJ1-2	TRBV29-1	-	TGCAGCGTTGGGACAGGGTATGGCTACACCTTC	CSVGTGYGYTF
TRBD2	TRBJ2-7	TRBV3-1/TRBV3-2	-	TGTGCCAGCAGCCCCCCCTTGACTAGCGGGAGGCCCCGCTCCTACGAGCAGTACTTC	CASSPPLTSGRPRSYEQYF
TRBD1	TRBJ2-2	TRBV5-6	-	TGTGCCAGCAGCTGGGGGACAGACACCGGGGAGCTGTTTTTT	CASSWGTDTGELFF
-	TRBJ2-7	TRBV9	-	TGTGCCAGCAGCCCATCACTACAGGGAAAAGCCTCCTACGAGCAGTACTTC	CASSPSLQGKASYEQYF
-	TRBJ1-5	TRBV7-5	-	TGTGCCAGAAGCGTTAAAGAATGCGGCAATCAGCCCCAGCATTTT	CARSVKECGNQPQHF
-	TRBJ2-6	TRBV4-1	-	TGCGCCAGCAGCCGCGGCAGGGTAACCGGGGCCAACGTCCTGACTTTC	CASSRGRVTGANVLTF
-	TRBJ1-6	TRBV7-8	-	TGTGCCAGCAGCTTAGGCACCAGCTCCTATAATTCACCCCTCCACTTT	CASSLGTSSYNSPLHF
-	TRBJ1-3	TRBV11-2	-	TGTGCCAGCAGCTTAATGTCAGGGAAAACCCTGAGAAACACCATATATTTT	CASSLMSGKTLRNTIYF
TRBD1	TRBJ1-1	TRBV30	-	TGTGCCTGGCGAATTCGGGACAGGGGGAACACTGAAGCTTTCTTT	CAWRIRDRGNTEAFF
-	TRBJ2-4	TRBV4-2	-	TGTGCCAGCAGCCAAGATAACGAGTTAGCCAAAAACATTCAGTACTTC	CASSQDNELAKNIQYF
-	TRBJ1-5	TRBV28	few	TGTGCCAGCACCCTTGGGGCAAGCGTCGGTCAGCCCCAGCATTTT	CASTLGASVGQPQHF
TRBD1	TRBJ2-1	TRBV5-1	-	TGCGCCAGCAGCTTAATAGGACAGGGGGCCCCCATTGAGCAGTTCTTC	CASSLIGQGAPIEQFF
TRBD1	TRBJ1-1	TRBV5-4	-	TGTGCCAGCAGCTTGAGGACAGGCCTGAACACTGAAGCTTTCTTT	CASSLRTGLNTEAFF
TRBD2	TRBJ2-4	TRBV7-9	-	TGTGCCAGCAGCTTAGGCGGACTAGCGGGAGGAGCCAAAAACATTCAGTACTTC	CASSLGGLAGGAKNIQYF
-	TRBJ1-5	TRBV6-5	-	TGTGCCAGCACCCAAGGGGGGGAACAGCCCCAGCATTTT	CASTQGGEQPQHF
-	TRBJ1-6	TRBV30	-	TGTGCCTGGAGTGTACAGGCAGGGAGGCTGCCCCTCCACTTT	CAWSVQAGRLPLHF
TRBD1	TRBJ1-1	TRBV7-9	-	TGTGCCAGCAGCTCTGGGACAGGGACGCAACGGTGGGGGAGGCGAAAAGCTTTCTTT	CASSSGTGTQRWGRRKAFF
-	TRBJ2-1	TRBV28	-	TGTGCCAGCAGTTTAGGCAGGGTTTACAATGAGCAGTTCTTC	CASSLGRVYNEQFF
TRBD1	TRBJ1-2	TRBV30	-	TGTGCCTGGAGCCACCGGGACAGGCCCTATGGCTACACCTTC	CAWSHRDRPYGYTF
-	TRBJ2-2	TRBV24-1	-	TGTGCCACCAGTGGATACATCGCCGGGGAGCTGTTTTTT	CATSGYIAGELFF
TRBD2	TRBJ2-2	TRBV6-1	-	TGTGCCAGCAGTGAAGGACTAGCGTCCACCGGGGAGCTGTTTTTT	CASSEGLASTGELFF
TRBD2	TRBJ2-7	TRBV11-2	-	TGTGCCAGCAGCTTAGAGGGGACTAGCGGGAGTTACGAGCAGTACTTC	CASSLEGTSGSYEQYF
TRBD1	TRBJ1-1	TRBV7-2	-	TGTGCCAGCAGCTTTTCAGGGGGCGGCACTGAAGCTTTCTTT	CASSFSGGGTEAFF
TRBD1	TRBJ1-1	TRBV2	-	TGTGCCAGCAGCGGACAGGGTACGAACACTGAAGCTTTCTTT	CASSGQGTNTEAFF
-	TRBJ2-1	TRBV20-1	once	TGCAGTGCTAGTCGTTCGCGGCAGGGAGGACTGGTCTCCTACAATGAGCAGTTCTTC	CSASRSRQGGLVSYNEQFF
TRBD2	TRBJ2-5	TRBV5-1	-	TGCGCCAGCAGCTTGGAATTCCTAGCGGGATACGGGACCCAGTACTTC	CASSLEFLAGYGTQYF
TRBD2	TRBJ2-5	TRBV2	few	TGTGCCAGCAGTGGTGGACTAGCGGGAGAGACCCAGTACTTC	CASSGGLAGETQYF
-	TRBJ1-2	TRBV20-1	-	TGCAGTGCTGAATTAGACAACGGCTACACCTTC	CSAELDNGYTF
TRBD1	TRBJ2-3	TRBV7-6	-	TGTGCCAGCAGCGGACAGGTGGGAGCTAGCACAGATACGCAGTATTTT	CASSGQVGASTDTQYF
TRBD2	TRBJ2-1	TRBV30	-	TGTGCCTGGAGTCCCGGACTAGCGGGAGCCGCCCCGTTCTTC	CAWSPGLAGAAPFF
-	TRBJ2-3	TRBV3-1/TRBV3-2	-	TGTGCCAGCAGCCGACATCTGGCTAGCGTGCCAGATACGCAGTATTTT	CASSRHLASVPDTQYF
-	TRBJ2-6	TRBV5-1	-	TGCGCCAGCAGCGACAGCCCAATGTCTGGGGCCAACGTCCTGACTTTC	CASSDSPMSGANVLTF
TRBD1	TRBJ1-2	TRBV4-3	-	TGCGCCAGCAGCCAAATCGGGACAGACTATGGCTACACCTTC	CASSQIGTDYGYTF
-	TRBJ1-5	TRBV5-1	-	TGCGCCAGCAGCCCCGGGACGGGAGTCAATCAGCCCCAGCATTTT	CASSPGTGVNQPQHF
TRBD2	TRBJ2-7	TRBV6-5	-	TGTGCCAGCAGAGTAGCGGGAGCCTCCTACGAGCAGTACTTC	CASRVAGASYEQYF
TRBD1	TRBJ2-3	TRBV27	few	TGTGCCAGCAGTTTAGTGGGACAGGGTTACGATACGCAGTATTTT	CASSLVGQGYDTQYF
TRBD2	TRBJ2-7	TRBV28	-	TGTGCCAGCAGTTCAAATTTGGGACTAGCGGGATCCGAGCAGTACTTC	CASSSNLGLAGSEQYF
TRBD2	TRBJ2-5	TRBV6-1	-	TGTGCCAGCAGTGATCTAGCGGGGTCGTACCAAGAGACCCAGTACTTC	CASSDLAGSYQETQYF
-	TRBJ1-6	TRBV9	-	TGTGCCAGCAGCCAAGGGAGGGGAAGCTATAATTCACCCCTCCACTTT	CASSQGRGSYNSPLHF